Each of the 5 T cell receptor beta chains below was sequenced from the same sample in a study of chemoradiotherapy in HPV16-positive cancers. Method: immunoSEQ multiplex PCR; TCRdb's copy keeps in-frame clones and lacks some. The sample lists approximately 2,800 clones; around four fifths were seen once. Here the sequenced sample was blood, taken from a patient who underwent chemoradiotherapy. These receptors all stem from a human donor with HPV-associated anogenital cancer.

V gene TRBV21-1 combines with J gene TRBJ1-2; the table's D gene call, TRBD1, was not cross checked with the DNA. TRBV21-1 is reported as a pseudogene. The CDR3 spans 14 residues. The CDR3 protein is CASSKVYSTWGYTF. The CDR3 bases are TGTGCCAGCAGCAAAGTTTACAGCACATGGGGCTACACCTTC.

V usage is TRBV10-2 and J usage is TRBJ1-2; D unclear. Per the germline V gene, CDR1 is WSHSY and CDR2 is SAAADI. This CDR3 has 12 amino acids. Trimming cost V 2 bases and J 10 bases, with 11 bases left between them. In DNA, the CDR3 is TGCGCCAGCAGTGAGCTTCGGCTTGCCTACACCTTC. Protein: CASSELRLAYTF.

V is TRBV2 and J is TRBJ1-3; TRBD1 matches at 7 bases. This CDR3 spans 14 amino acids. Per the germline V gene, CDR1 is SNHLY and CDR2 is FYNNEI. V dropped 6 bases and J dropped 3; count of bases not matched to a gene: 5. The CDR3 reads CASRLTGNGNTIYF. For the CDR3, the DNA is TGTGCCAGCAGGCTGACAGGGAATGGAAACACCATATATTTT. Looking up the rest from reference TRBV2 and TRBJ1-3 gives the full variable domain: EPEVTQTPSHQVTQMGQEVILRCVPISNHLYFYWYRQILGQKVEFLVSFYNNEISEKSEIFDDQFSVERPDGSNFTLKIRSTKLEDSAMYFCASRLTGNGNTIYFGEGSWLTVV.

The rearrangement joins TRBV7-2 to TRBJ1-2; the D is unclear. From germline, CDR1 is SGHTA and CDR2 FQGNSA. Trimming stripped 4 bases from V and 4 bases from J, with 10 bases between. The CDR3 covers 13 residues. The CDR3 DNA follows: TGTGCCAGCAGCTCGGGGAATGGCTATGGCTACACCTTC. As protein: CASSSGNGYGYTF.

V and J are TRBV7-6 and TRBJ1-1; D call uncertain. CDR1 is SGHVS, CDR2 FNYEAQ, per germline. Trimming stripped 1 base from V and 1 base from J, with 4 bases between. The CDR3 runs 13 residues. The DNA for the CDR3 is TGTGCCAGCAGCTTAGAACAGAACACTGAAGCTTTCTTT. Translating gives CASSLEQNTEAFF.